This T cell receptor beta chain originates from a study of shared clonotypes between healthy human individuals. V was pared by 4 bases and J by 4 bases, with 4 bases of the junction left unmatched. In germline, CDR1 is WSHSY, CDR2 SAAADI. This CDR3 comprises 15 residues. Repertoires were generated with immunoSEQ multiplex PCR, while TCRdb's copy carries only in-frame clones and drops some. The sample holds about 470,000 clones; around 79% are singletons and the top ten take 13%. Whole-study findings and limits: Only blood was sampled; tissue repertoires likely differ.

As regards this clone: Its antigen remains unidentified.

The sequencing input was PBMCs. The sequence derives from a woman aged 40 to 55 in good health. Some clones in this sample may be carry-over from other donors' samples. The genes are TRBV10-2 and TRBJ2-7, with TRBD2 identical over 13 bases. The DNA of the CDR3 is TGCGCCAGCAGTGGGGGACTAGCGGGACCTTACGAGCAGTACTTC. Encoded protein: CASSGGLAGPYEQYF.